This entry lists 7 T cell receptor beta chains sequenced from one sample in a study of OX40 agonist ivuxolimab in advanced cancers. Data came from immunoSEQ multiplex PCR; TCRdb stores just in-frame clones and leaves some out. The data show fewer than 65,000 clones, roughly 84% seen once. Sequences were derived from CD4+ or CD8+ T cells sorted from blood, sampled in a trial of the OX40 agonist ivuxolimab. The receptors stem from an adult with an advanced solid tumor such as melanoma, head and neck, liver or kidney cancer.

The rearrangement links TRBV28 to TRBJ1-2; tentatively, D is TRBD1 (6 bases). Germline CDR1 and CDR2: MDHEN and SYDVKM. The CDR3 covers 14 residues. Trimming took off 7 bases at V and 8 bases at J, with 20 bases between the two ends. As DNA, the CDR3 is TGTGCCAGCACCCTGATGGGGGGCTCAGGAGGCTACACCTTC. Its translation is CASTLMGGSGGYTF.

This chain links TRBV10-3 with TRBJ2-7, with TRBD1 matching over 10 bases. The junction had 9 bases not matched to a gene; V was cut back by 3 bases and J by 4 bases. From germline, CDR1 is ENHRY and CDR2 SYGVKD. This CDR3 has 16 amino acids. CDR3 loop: CAISDSKRTGGYEQYF. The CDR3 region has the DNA TGTGCCATCAGTGATAGTAAGAGGACAGGGGGGTACGAGCAGTACTTC.

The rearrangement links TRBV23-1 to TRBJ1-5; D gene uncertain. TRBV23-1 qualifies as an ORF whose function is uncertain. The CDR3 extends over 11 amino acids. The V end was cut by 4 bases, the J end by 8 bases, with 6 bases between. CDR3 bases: TGCGCCAGCAGTCGCCAGGAGCCCCAGCATTTT. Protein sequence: CASSRQEPQHF.

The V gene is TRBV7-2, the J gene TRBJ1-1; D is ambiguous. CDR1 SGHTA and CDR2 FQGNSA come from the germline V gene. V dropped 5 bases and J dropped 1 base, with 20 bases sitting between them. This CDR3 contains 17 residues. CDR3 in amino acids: CASSPPRGGPRNTEAFF. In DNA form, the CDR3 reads TGTGCCAGCAGCCCCCCCCGGGGAGGGCCCCGGAACACTGAAGCTTTCTTT.

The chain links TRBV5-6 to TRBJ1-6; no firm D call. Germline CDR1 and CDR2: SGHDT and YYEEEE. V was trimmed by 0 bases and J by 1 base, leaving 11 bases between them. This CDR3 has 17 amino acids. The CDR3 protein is CASSLVTVESYNSPLHF. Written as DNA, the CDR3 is TGTGCCAGCAGCTTGGTGACCGTGGAGTCCTATAATTCACCCCTCCACTTT.

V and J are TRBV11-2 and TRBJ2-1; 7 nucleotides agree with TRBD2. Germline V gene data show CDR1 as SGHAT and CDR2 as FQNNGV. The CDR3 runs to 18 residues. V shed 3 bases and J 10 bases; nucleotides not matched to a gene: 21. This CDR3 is CASSLSLRGRAGVEEQFF. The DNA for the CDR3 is TGTGCCAGCAGCTTGTCCTTACGAGGTAGGGCGGGAGTAGAAGAGCAGTTCTTC.

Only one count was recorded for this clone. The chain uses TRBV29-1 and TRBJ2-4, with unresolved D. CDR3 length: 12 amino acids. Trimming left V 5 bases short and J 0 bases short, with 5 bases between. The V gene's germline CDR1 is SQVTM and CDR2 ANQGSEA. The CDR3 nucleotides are TGCAGCGTTTGGGTAGCCAAAAACATTCAGTACTTC. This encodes CSVWVAKNIQYF.